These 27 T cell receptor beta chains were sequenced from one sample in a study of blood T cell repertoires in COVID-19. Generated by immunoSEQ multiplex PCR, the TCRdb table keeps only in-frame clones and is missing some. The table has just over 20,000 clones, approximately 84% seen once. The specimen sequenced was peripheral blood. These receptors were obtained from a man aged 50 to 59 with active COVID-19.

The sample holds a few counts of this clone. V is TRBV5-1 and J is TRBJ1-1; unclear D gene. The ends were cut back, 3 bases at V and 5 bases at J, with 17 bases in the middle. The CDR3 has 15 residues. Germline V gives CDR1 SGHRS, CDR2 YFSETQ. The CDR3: CASSYDRGGTTEAFF. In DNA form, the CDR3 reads TGCGCCAGCAGCTATGACCGCGGAGGCACGACTGAAGCTTTCTTT.

CDR3 sequence: CASSHANSYNEQFF. CDR3 bases: TGCGCCAGCAGCCACGCGAACTCCTACAATGAGCAGTTCTTC. The genes are TRBV4-1 and TRBJ2-1; D is undetermined. V lost 3 bases and J lost 0, with 6 bases in between. CDR1 is MGHRA and CDR2 is YSYEKL in the germline V gene. The CDR3 contains 14 residues.

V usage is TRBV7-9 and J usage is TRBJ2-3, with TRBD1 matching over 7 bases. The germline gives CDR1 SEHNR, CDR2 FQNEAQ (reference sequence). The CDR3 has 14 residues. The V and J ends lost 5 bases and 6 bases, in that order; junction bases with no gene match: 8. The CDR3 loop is CASSLTGSLDTQYF. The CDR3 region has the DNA TGTGCCAGCAGCCTGACAGGGAGTCTTGATACGCAGTATTTT. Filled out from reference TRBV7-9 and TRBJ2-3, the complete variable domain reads DTGVSQNPRHKITKRGQNVTFRCDPISEHNRLYWYRQTLGQGPEFLTYFQNEAQLEKSRLLSDRFSAERPKGSFSTLEIQRTEQGDSAMYLCASSLTGSLDTQYFGPGTRLTVL.

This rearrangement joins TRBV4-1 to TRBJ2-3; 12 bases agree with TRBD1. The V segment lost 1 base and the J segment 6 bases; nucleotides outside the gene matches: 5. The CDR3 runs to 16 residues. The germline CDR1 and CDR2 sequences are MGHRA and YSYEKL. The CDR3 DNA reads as TGCGCCAGCAGCCAAGGCCCGGGACAGGGGGCGGATACGCAGTATTTT. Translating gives CASSQGPGQGADTQYF.

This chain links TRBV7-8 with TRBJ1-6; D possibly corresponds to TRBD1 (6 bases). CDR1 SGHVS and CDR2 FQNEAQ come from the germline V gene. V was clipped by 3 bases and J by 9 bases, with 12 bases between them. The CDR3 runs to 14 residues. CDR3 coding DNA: TGTGCCAGCAGCTTCGCAGGGGTCGGTTCACCCCTCCACTTT. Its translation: CASSFAGVGSPLHF.

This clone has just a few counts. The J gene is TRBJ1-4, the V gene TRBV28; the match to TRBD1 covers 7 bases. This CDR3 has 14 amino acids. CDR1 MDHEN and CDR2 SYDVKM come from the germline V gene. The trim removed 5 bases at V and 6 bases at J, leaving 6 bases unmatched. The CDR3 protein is CASSGGTVYEKLFF. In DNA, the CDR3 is TGTGCCAGCAGTGGGGGGACAGTCTATGAAAAACTGTTTTTT.

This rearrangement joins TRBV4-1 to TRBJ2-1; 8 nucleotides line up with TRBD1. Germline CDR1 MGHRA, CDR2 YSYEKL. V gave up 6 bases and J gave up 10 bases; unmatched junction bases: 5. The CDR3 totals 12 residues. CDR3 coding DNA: TGCGCCAGCAGGAAACAGGGGGGCGAGCAGTTCTTC. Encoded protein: CASRKQGGEQFF.

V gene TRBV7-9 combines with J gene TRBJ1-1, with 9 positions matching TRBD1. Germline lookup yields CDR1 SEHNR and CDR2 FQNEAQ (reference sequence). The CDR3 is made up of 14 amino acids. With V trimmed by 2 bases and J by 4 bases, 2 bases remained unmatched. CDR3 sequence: CASSLTGGITEAFF. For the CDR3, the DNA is TGTGCCAGCAGCTTAACAGGGGGCATCACTGAAGCTTTCTTT.

Here the CDR3 reads CASSPARTGGGGTEAFF. For the CDR3, the DNA is TGTGCCAGCTCACCAGCCCGGACAGGGGGCGGAGGAACTGAAGCTTTCTTT. J is TRBJ1-1 and V is TRBV18; TRBD1 agrees at 11 bases. This CDR3 is 17 amino acids long. V lost 2 bases, J lost 5 bases, and 10 bases stayed unmatched. Per germline, CDR1 KGHSH and CDR2 LQKENI. The whole variable domain, remainder taken from reference TRBV18 and TRBJ1-1, is NAGVMQNPRHLVRRRGQEARLRCSPMKGHSHVYWYRQLPEEGLKFMVYLQKENIIDESGMPKERFSAEFPKEGPSILRIQQVVRGDSAAYFCASSPARTGGGGTEAFFGQGTRLTVV.

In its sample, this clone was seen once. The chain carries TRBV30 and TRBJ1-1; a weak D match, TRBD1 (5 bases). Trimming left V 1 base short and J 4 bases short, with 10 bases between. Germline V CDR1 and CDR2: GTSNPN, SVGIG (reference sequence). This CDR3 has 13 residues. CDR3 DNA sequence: TGTGCCTGGAGTGGGCAGGGTGGCACTGAAGCTTTCTTT. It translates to CAWSGQGGTEAFF.

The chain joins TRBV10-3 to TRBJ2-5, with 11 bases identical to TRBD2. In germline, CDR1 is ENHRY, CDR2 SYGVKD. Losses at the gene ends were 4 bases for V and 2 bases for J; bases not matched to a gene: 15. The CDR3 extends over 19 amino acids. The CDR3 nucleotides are TGTGCCATCAGTGGAGTTATGATAGCGGGGGGGCCGCCGCAAGAGACCCAGTACTTC. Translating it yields CAISGVMIAGGPPQETQYF.

The CDR3 sequence is CASSKQGGGNQPQHF. CDR3 in DNA: TGTGCCAGTAGTAAACAGGGTGGGGGCAATCAGCCCCAGCATTTT. The chain recombines TRBV19 with TRBJ1-5, with a weak D call TRBD1 (6 bases). V lost 4 bases and J 2 bases, leaving 12 bases between the germline ends. The CDR3 has 15 amino acids. Germline V gene sequence: CDR1 LNHDA, CDR2 SQIVND (reference sequence).

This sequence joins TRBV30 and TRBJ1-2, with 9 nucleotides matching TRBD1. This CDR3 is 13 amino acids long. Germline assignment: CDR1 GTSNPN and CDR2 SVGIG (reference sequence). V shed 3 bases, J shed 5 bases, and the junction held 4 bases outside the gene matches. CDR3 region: CAWRDGTGYGYTF. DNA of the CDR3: TGTGCCTGGAGAGATGGGACAGGGTATGGCTACACCTTC.

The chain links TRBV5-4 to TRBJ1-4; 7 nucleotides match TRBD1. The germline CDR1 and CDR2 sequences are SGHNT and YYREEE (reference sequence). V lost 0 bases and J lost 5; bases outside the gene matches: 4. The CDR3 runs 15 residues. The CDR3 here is CASSLGGQLNEKLFF. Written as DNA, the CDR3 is TGTGCCAGCAGCTTGGGGGGACAGCTAAATGAAAAACTGTTTTTT.

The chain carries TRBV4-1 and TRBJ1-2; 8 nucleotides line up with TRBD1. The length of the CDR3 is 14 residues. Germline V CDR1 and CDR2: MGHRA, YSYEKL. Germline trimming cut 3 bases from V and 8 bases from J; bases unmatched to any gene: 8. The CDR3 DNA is TGCGCCAGCAGCCAGCGCCAGGGGGCTCGGGGCTACACCTTC. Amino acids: CASSQRQGARGYTF.

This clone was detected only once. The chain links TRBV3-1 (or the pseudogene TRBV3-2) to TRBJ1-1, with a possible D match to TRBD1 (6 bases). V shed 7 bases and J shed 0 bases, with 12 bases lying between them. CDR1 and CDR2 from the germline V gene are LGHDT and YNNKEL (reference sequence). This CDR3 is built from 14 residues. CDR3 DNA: TGTGCCAGCACCAAGACAGGAGTGAACACTGAAGCTTTCTTT. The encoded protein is CASTKTGVNTEAFF.

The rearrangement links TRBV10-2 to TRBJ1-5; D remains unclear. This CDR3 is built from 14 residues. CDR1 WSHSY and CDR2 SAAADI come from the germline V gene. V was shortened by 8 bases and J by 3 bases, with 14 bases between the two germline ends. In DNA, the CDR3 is TGCGCCAGCGCGGCGCGGAAGGTCAATCAGCCCCAGCATTTT. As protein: CASAARKVNQPQHF.

CDR3: CASSSTGFYEQYF. CDR3 DNA: TGTGCCAGCAGCTCTACAGGGTTCTACGAGCAGTACTTC. This chain uses TRBV7-2 with TRBJ2-7; weak D call: TRBD1 (6 bases). Germline V gene sequence: CDR1 SGHTA, CDR2 FQGNSA. This CDR3 has 13 amino acids. V lost 4 bases and J lost 3, with 10 bases in between. The full variable domain, its missing parts supplied by reference TRBV7-2 and TRBJ2-7, is GAGVSQSPSNKVTEKGKDVELRCDPISGHTALYWYRQSLGQGLEFLIYFQGNSAPDKSGLPSDRFSAERTGGSVSTLTIQRTQQEDSAVYLCASSSTGFYEQYFGPGTRLTVT.

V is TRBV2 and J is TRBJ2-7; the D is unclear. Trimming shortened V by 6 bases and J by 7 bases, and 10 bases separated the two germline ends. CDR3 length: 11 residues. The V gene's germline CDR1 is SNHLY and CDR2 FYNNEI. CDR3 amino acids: CASSGSQEQYF. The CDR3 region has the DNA TGTGCCAGCAGCGGGTCCCAGGAGCAGTACTTC.

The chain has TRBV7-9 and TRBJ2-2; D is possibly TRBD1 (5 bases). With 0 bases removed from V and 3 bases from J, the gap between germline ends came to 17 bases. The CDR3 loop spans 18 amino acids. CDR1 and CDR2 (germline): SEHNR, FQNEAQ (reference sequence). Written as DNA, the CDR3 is TGTGCCAGCAGCTTAGCGAAGGGCAGGGTACCCGACACCGGGGAGCTGTTTTTT. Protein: CASSLAKGRVPDTGELFF.

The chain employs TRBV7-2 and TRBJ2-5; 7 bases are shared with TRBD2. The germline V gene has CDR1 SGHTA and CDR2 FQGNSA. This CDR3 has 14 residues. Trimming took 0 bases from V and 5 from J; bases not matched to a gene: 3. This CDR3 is CASSLAGGVETQYF. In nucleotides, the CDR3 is TGTGCCAGCAGCTTAGCTGGGGGGGTGGAGACCCAGTACTTC.

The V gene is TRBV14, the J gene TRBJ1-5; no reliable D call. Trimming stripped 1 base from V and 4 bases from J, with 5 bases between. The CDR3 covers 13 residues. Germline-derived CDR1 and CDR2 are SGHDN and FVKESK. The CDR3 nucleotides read TGTGCCAGCAGCCAAGGGCCGAATCAGCCCCAGCATTTT. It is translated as CASSQGPNQPQHF.

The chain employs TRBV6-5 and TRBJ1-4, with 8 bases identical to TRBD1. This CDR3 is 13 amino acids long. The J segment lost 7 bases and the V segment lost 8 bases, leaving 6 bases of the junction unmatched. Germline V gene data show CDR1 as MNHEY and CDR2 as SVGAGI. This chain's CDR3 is CASSDRASEKLFF. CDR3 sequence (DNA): TGTGCCAGCTCGGACAGGGCGAGTGAAAAACTGTTTTTT.

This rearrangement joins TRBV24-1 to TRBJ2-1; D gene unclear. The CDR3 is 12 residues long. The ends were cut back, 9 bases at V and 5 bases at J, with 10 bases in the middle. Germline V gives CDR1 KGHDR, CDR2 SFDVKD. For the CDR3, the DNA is TGTGCCACCGTGGCACCAGACAATGAGCAGTTCTTC. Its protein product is CATVAPDNEQFF.

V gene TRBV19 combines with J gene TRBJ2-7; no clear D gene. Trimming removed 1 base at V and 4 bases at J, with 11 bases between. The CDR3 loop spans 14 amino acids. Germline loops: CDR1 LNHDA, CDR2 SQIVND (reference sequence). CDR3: CASSIGFKLYEQYF. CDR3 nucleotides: TGTGCCAGTAGTATAGGTTTCAAACTTTACGAGCAGTACTTC.

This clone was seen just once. The CDR3 DNA is TGTGCCAGCAGCTGGGGGGGACTACACAATGAGCAGTTCTTC. Translating gives CASSWGGLHNEQFF. This chain connects TRBV7-9 to TRBJ2-1; TRBD2 matches at 7 bases. The CDR3 extends over 14 amino acids. With 4 bases clipped from V and 5 bases from J, the junction kept 5 bases outside the gene matches. CDR1 and CDR2 from the germline V gene are SEHNR and FQNEAQ (reference sequence).

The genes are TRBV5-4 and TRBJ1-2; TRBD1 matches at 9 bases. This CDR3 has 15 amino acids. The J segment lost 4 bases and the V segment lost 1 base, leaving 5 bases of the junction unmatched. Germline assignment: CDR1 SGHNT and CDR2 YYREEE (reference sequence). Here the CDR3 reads CASSLSGQGLYGYTF. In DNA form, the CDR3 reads TGTGCCAGCAGCTTGTCGGGACAGGGCCTCTATGGCTACACCTTC.